The 19 T cell receptor beta chains reported below all come from one sample, sequenced in a study of a mutant IDH1 vaccine in newly diagnosed glioma. Their antigens are not known. Method: immunoSEQ multiplex PCR; TCRdb's copy keeps in-frame clones and lacks some. Of approximately 50,000 clones listed, around 85% are singletons. The time point here: week 35, safety follow-up. In the vaccine, a single dose held 300 ug of the mutant IDH1 20-mer peptide, along with topical imiquimod. The material was PBMCs, obtained from a glioma patient whose treatment included an IDH1 peptide vaccine. The source of these receptors is a man aged 40-55 years with glioma.

V is TRBV28 and J is TRBJ2-7, with TRBD1 matching over 9 bases. There are 15 residues in the CDR3. CDR1 is MDHEN and CDR2 is SYDVKM in the germline V gene. Unmatched junction bases numbered 10, after V lost 4 bases and J lost 6 bases. The CDR3 here is CASSSGQGIDSEQYF. CDR3 in DNA: TGTGCCAGCAGTTCAGGACAGGGGATCGACAGCGAGCAGTACTTC.

Comments on this clone: This CDR3 is also generated by other DNA sequences in the sample. The chain combines TRBV20-1 with TRBJ2-7; D may be TRBD2 (5 bases). The V end lost 6 bases, the J end lost 2 bases, and 8 bases lay between the germline ends. The CDR3 consists of 11 residues. Germline CDR1 and CDR2: DFQATT and SNEGSKA (reference sequence). CDR3 DNA: TGCAGTGCCCAGAGGGCCTACGAGCAGTACTTC. It encodes CSAQRAYEQYF.

This clone came up a few times. This CDR3 reads CASSLDRGAANEKLFF. The CDR3 DNA sequence: TGTGCCAGCAGCCTCGACAGGGGGGCAGCTAATGAAAAACTGTTTTTT. The chain uses TRBV9 and TRBJ1-4, with 9 nucleotides matching TRBD1. The CDR3 totals 16 residues. The germline CDR1 and CDR2 sequences are SGDLS and YYNGEE. V lost 4 bases and J lost 3; bases outside the gene matches: 7.

This chain uses TRBV9 with TRBJ1-2, with unresolved D. CDR3 size: 18 residues. V shed 1 base and J shed 0 bases, with 19 bases lying between them. CDR1 and CDR2 (germline): SGDLS, YYNGEE. CDR3: CASSVHGGVPSTNYGYTF. Here the CDR3 DNA reads TGTGCCAGCAGCGTACATGGCGGGGTCCCGTCAACTAACTATGGCTACACCTTC. The variable domain in full, with the rest retrieved from reference TRBV9 and TRBJ1-2, is DSGVTQTPKHLITATGQRVTLRCSPRSGDLSVYWYQQSLDQGLQFLIQYYNGEERAKGNILERFSAQQFPDLHSELNLSSLELGDSALYFCASSVHGGVPSTNYGYTFGSGTRLTVV.

This chain joins TRBV28 and TRBJ2-2; 9 positions match TRBD2. Germline loops: CDR1 MDHEN, CDR2 SYDVKM. This CDR3 has 16 residues. Losses at the gene ends were 3 bases for V and 7 bases for J; bases not matched to a gene: 9. CDR3 sequence: CASSLTASGTGGELFF. The CDR3 nucleotides read TGTGCCAGCAGTTTGACGGCTAGCGGGACTGGCGGGGAGCTGTTTTTT.

The CDR3 protein is CASSPRVGYTF. The CDR3 coding sequence is TGTGCCAGTAGCCCCCGTGTTGGCTACACCTTC. The rearrangement uses TRBV19 and TRBJ1-2; the D is unclear. CDR3 length: 11 amino acids. Germline assignment: CDR1 LNHDA and CDR2 SQIVND (reference sequence). Trimming stripped 6 bases from V and 7 bases from J, with 9 bases between.

This chain connects TRBV19 to TRBJ1-5, with a tentative D call TRBD1 (6 bases). The CDR3 runs to 14 residues. V gave up 2 bases and J gave up 11 bases, with 16 bases separating them. CDR1 and CDR2 (germline): LNHDA, SQIVND (reference sequence). The CDR3 reads CASSILGGDSAQHF. As DNA, the CDR3 is TGTGCCAGTAGTATACTCGGGGGCGATTCGGCCCAGCATTTT.

The chain employs TRBV27 and TRBJ2-1, with 8 bases lining up with TRBD2. The CDR3 spans 14 residues. Germline CDR1 MNHEY, CDR2 SMNVEV (reference sequence). The CDR3 protein is CVPGGARVVNEQFF. DNA of the CDR3: TGTGTTCCCGGGGGGGCGAGAGTGGTCAATGAGCAGTTCTTC.

The chain links TRBV6-5 to TRBJ2-4, with D uncertain. This CDR3 is built from 14 residues. Trimming took off 6 bases at V and 1 base at J, with 10 bases between the two ends. Germline CDR1 reads MNHEY; CDR2 reads SVGAGI. CDR3 coding DNA: TGTGCCAGCAGCCCCAGAGACGCCAAAAACATTCAGTACTTC. Translation gives CASSPRDAKNIQYF.

This rearrangement joins TRBV27 to TRBJ1-5; 8 bases fit TRBD1. The trim removed 5 bases at V and 3 bases at J, leaving 6 bases unmatched. This CDR3 has 15 residues. In germline, CDR1 is MNHEY, CDR2 SMNVEV (reference sequence). The CDR3 sequence: CASSPRTGINQPQHF. The DNA of the CDR3 is TGTGCCAGCAGTCCACGGACAGGGATCAATCAGCCCCAGCATTTT.

CDR3 DNA: TGTGCCACCGCTGGGGGACAGGGTAGTCAGCCCCAGCATTTT. The encoded protein is CATAGGQGSQPQHF. The chain employs TRBV6-5 and TRBJ1-5, with 9 bases identical to TRBD1. This CDR3 has 14 residues. CDR1 is MNHEY, CDR2 SVGAGI, per germline. The V and J ends lost 10 bases and 6 bases, in that order; junction bases with no gene match: 10.

The rearrangement joins TRBV10-3 to TRBJ2-4; TRBD1 aligns across 10 bases. The germline V gene encodes CDR1 ENHRY and CDR2 SYGVKD. The CDR3 covers 14 residues. The ends lost 11 bases at V and 5 bases at J; junction bases unmatched: 9. The CDR3, as DNA: TGTGCCGTCCCGGGACAGGGGCGGGAAAACATTCAGTACTTC. It is translated as CAVPGQGRENIQYF.

This rearrangement joins TRBV7-2 to TRBJ2-1; TRBD2 matches at 7 bases. With 3 bases clipped from V and 5 bases from J, the junction kept 13 bases outside the gene matches. The CDR3 sequence is 17 residues long. Germline V gives CDR1 SGHTA, CDR2 FQGNSA. The CDR3 loop is CASSFGGLASGNNEQFF. CDR3 sequence (DNA): TGTGCCAGCAGCTTTGGTGGCCTGGCTAGCGGAAACAATGAGCAGTTCTTC.

This clone was observed a handful of times. V and J are TRBV18 and TRBJ2-1; D may be TRBD1 (5 bases). CDR3 length: 13 residues. V lost 2 bases, J lost 7 bases, and 9 bases lay in between. CDR1 is KGHSH, CDR2 LQKENI, per germline. The CDR3: CASSPSSGNEQFF. The CDR3 DNA reads TGTGCCAGCTCACCAAGCTCAGGGAATGAGCAGTTCTTC.

This chain connects TRBV19 to TRBJ2-2, with 7 bases matching TRBD1. CDR3 size: 15 residues. With 5 bases clipped from V and 3 bases from J, the junction kept 6 bases outside the gene matches. CDR1 is LNHDA, CDR2 SQIVND, per germline (reference sequence). The CDR3 loop reads CASSVEGADTGELFF. In DNA form, the CDR3 reads TGTGCCAGTAGTGTCGAGGGGGCGGACACCGGGGAGCTGTTTTTT.

The table lists this clone with a few counts. V usage is TRBV6-1 and J usage is TRBJ2-5; 7 bases agree with TRBD1. Germline assignment: CDR1 MNHNS and CDR2 SASEGT. Losses at the gene ends were 6 bases for V and 5 bases for J; bases not matched to a gene: 6. CDR3 length equals 13 residues. CDR3 bases: TGTGCCAGCAGCACTGGACAGGTGGAGACCCAGTACTTC. Translating gives CASSTGQVETQYF.

This clone is a singleton in its sample. J is TRBJ1-3 and V is TRBV4-3; TRBD1 matches at 7 bases. Germline values: CDR1 LGHNA, CDR2 YSLEER. J lost 4 bases, V lost 5 bases, and 8 bases had no gene match. The CDR3 has 15 amino acids. The CDR3 region is CASSESQGGGNTIYF. CDR3 sequence (DNA): TGCGCCAGCAGCGAGTCCCAGGGGGGGGGAAACACCATATATTTT.

V gene TRBV5-6 combines with J gene TRBJ1-5, with TRBD1 matching over 10 bases. The length of the CDR3 is 16 residues. V shed 4 bases and J 7 bases; nucleotides not matched to a gene: 11. Per the germline V gene, CDR1 is SGHDT and CDR2 is YYEEEE. DNA for the CDR3: TGTGCCAGCAGCCTAAGGGGGACAGGGGTCCAGCAGCCCCAGCATTTT. Translating gives CASSLRGTGVQQPQHF.

The chain joins TRBV6-5 to TRBJ2-7; TRBD1 agrees at 7 bases. The length of the CDR3 is 15 residues. J was trimmed by 1 base and V by 3 bases; bases with no gene match: 6. CDR1 and CDR2 (germline): MNHEY, SVGAGI. The chain's CDR3 is CASSYTGDPSYEQYF. The DNA for the CDR3 is TGTGCCAGCAGTTATACAGGGGACCCTTCCTACGAGCAGTACTTC.